This is a list of T cell receptor beta chains from one sample in a study of blood T cell repertoires in COVID-19. The data were produced by immunoSEQ multiplex PCR, yet TCRdb's version contains in-frame clones alone and is incomplete. The sample shows under 450,000 clones, under 85% of them seen only once. Sequencing input: PBMCs or T cells enriched from blood (not recorded which). These receptor sequences come from a woman in her fifties or sixties who had recovered from COVID-19. CDR3s include the opening cysteine and the closing phenylalanine or tryptophan. The D gene is left open where the match is weak. Size is omitted from some rows. Given values are once, few, many or a class for expanded clones.

J: TRBJ1-2
D: .
size: .
V: TRBV4-3
CDR3: CASSQRPGQTRGYTF
DNA: TGCGCCAGCAGCCAACGTCCCGGACAGACCAGAGGCTACACCTTC

J: TRBJ2-7
D: .
size: once
V: TRBV9
CDR3: CASTPGTYSYEQYF
DNA: TGTGCCAGCACCCCCGGGACTTACTCCTACGAGCAGTACTTC

J: TRBJ2-5
D: TRBD2
size: few
V: TRBV7-9
CDR3: CASSLGAGRGETQYF
DNA: TGTGCCAGCAGCCTTGGGGCAGGGAGGGGAGAGACCCAGTACTTC

J: TRBJ1-2
D: .
size: .
V: TRBV7-2
CDR3: CASSLAVRAEYGYTF
DNA: TGTGCCAGCAGCTTAGCGGTGCGGGCGGAATATGGCTACACCTTC

J: TRBJ1-4
D: .
size: .
V: TRBV5-5
CDR3: CASSLVSRGKDEKLFF
DNA: TGTGCCAGCAGCTTGGTTTCGCGGGGGAAAGACGAAAAACTGTTTTTT

J: TRBJ2-1
D: .
size: .
V: TRBV6-2/TRBV6-3
CDR3: CASSSGRTGLYNEQFF
DNA: TGTGCCAGCAGTTCGGGGCGAACGGGACTCTACAATGAGCAGTTCTTC

J: TRBJ1-1
D: TRBD1
size: .
V: TRBV7-3
CDR3: CASSRTGGTEAFF
DNA: TGTGCCAGCAGCCGGACAGGGGGCACTGAAGCTTTCTTT

J: TRBJ1-6
D: .
size: .
V: TRBV7-2
CDR3: CASSLRGDLANNSPLHF
DNA: TGTGCCAGCAGCTTACGGGGGGACCTTGCTAACAATTCACCCCTCCACTTT

J: TRBJ2-3
D: .
size: .
V: TRBV7-2
CDR3: CASSTHRGTDTQYF
DNA: TGTGCCAGCAGCACCCACCGGGGGACAGATACGCAGTATTTT

J: TRBJ1-2
D: .
size: .
V: TRBV19
CDR3: CASIGLTSSYGYTF
DNA: TGTGCCAGTATTGGGTTGACAAGCAGCTATGGCTACACCTTC

J: TRBJ2-3
D: TRBD1
size: once
V: TRBV5-4
CDR3: CASSAITGVGDTQYF
DNA: TGTGCCAGCAGCGCTATAACAGGGGTGGGGGATACGCAGTATTTT

J: TRBJ2-1
D: .
size: .
V: TRBV4-2
CDR3: CASSQEGGRDNEQFF
DNA: TGTGCCAGCAGCCAAGAGGGGGGGCGAGACAATGAGCAGTTCTTC

J: TRBJ2-4
D: .
size: .
V: TRBV5-1
CDR3: CASSLAPRGSLAKNIQYF
DNA: TGCGCCAGCAGCTTGGCTCCGAGGGGGAGTTTAGCCAAAAACATTCAGTACTTC

J: TRBJ1-5
D: .
size: .
V: TRBV7-2
CDR3: CASSLAGGSAQPQHF
DNA: TGTGCCAGCAGCTTAGCTGGGGGGTCGGCTCAGCCCCAGCATTTT

J: TRBJ1-3
D: .
size: .
V: TRBV9
CDR3: CASGGIGNTIYF
DNA: TGCGCGAGTGGAGGTATTGGAAACACCATATATTTT

J: TRBJ2-1
D: .
size: .
V: TRBV7-9
CDR3: CASSFGLEGYNEQFF
DNA: TGTGCCAGCAGCTTTGGTTTGGAGGGCTACAATGAGCAGTTCTTC

J: TRBJ2-1
D: .
size: .
V: TRBV11-3
CDR3: CASSTEGVYEQFF
DNA: TGTGCCAGCAGCACCGAAGGAGTATATGAGCAGTTCTTC

J: TRBJ2-1
D: .
size: .
V: TRBV3-1/TRBV3-2
CDR3: CASSSGTLRTDEQFF
DNA: TGTGCCAGCAGCTCCGGGACTCTTAGGACCGATGAGCAGTTCTTC